A single TCR beta chain is shown here with its context. The record originates from a study of blood T cell repertoires in COVID-19. Per the original data handling: Amplification from reference gene primers served as the basis for estimated nucleated cell counts. Produced via immunoSEQ multiplex PCR; TCRdb's table is partial and in-frame only. The D gene and trimming were derived from the DNA, and the V and J assignments and clone size from that table. The repertoire holds approximately 46,000 clones, with 86% as singletons. V dropped 7 bases and J dropped 5; count of bases not matched to a gene: 6. CDR1 is MNHNY and CDR2 is SVGAGI in the germline V gene (reference sequence). This CDR3 has 13 amino acids.

The chain uses TRBV6-6 and TRBJ2-5; TRBD2 aligns across 8 bases. The sequenced sample was peripheral blood. This receptor was identified in a man aged 55 to 70 with active or convalescent COVID-19. In nucleotides, the CDR3 is TGTGCCAGCACCCGACCGGGGGGGGAGACCCAGTACTTC. It is translated as CASTRPGGETQYF.